Listed below are T cell receptor beta chains from one sample, sequenced in a study of vaccination effects on CD4 cells after COVID-19. These receptors lack a known antigen. Profiling relied on immunoSEQ multiplex PCR, and the TCRdb table lists in-frame clones only, not all of them. The sample shows more than 60,000 clones, just under 75% of them seen only once. The sample in question was CD4+ T cells from PBMCs cultured with HCoV-229E spike peptides, obtained after COVID-19 vaccination. These receptors were obtained from a human donor who received a COVID-19 vaccine. The CDR3 runs from the conserved cysteine through the conserved F or W. The D gene is left open where the match is weak. Clone sizes are given selectively: once, few, many, or a class where the clone is expanded.

CDR3 protein,CDR3 DNA,clone size,J gene,D gene,V gene
CASSFRSGEKLFF,TGTGCCAGCAGCTTTCGGTCGGGAGAAAAACTGTTTTTT,few,TRBJ1-4,-,TRBV7-3
CASSPQGTDNQPQHF,TGTGCCAGCTCACCACAAGGGACGGATAATCAGCCCCAGCATTTT,-,TRBJ1-5,-,TRBV18
CAIRPTGVRETQYF,TGTGCCATCAGACCCACAGGGGTAAGGGAGACCCAGTACTTC,-,TRBJ2-5,TRBD1,TRBV10-3
CASSSLPTDTQYF,TGTGCCAGCAGCTCACTTCCCACAGATACGCAGTATTTT,-,TRBJ2-3,-,TRBV7-3
CASSFTANTEAFF,TGCGCCAGCAGCTTCACAGCGAACACTGAAGCTTTCTTT,-,TRBJ1-1,-,TRBV5-1
CASSSRGTSGRTQYF,TGTGCCAGCAGCTCTCGCGGGACTAGCGGGAGAACCCAGTACTTC,once,TRBJ2-5,TRBD2,TRBV13
CSVRGRTQETQYF,TGCAGCGTCCGGGGACGGACCCAAGAGACCCAGTACTTC,-,TRBJ2-5,-,TRBV29-1
CASSSGFLGANEQFF,TGTGCCAGCAGCTCGGGGTTTTTGGGCGCGAATGAGCAGTTCTTC,-,TRBJ2-1,-,TRBV11-3
CASSGTGSTEAFF,TGTGCCAGCAGTGGGACAGGGAGCACTGAAGCTTTCTTT,-,TRBJ1-1,TRBD1,TRBV6-6
CASSGQGGVPYNEQFF,TGTGCCAGCAGTGGACAGGGTGGAGTCCCCTACAATGAGCAGTTCTTC,-,TRBJ2-1,TRBD1,TRBV25-1
CASQDRGGDNSPLHF,TGCGCCAGCCAGGACAGGGGAGGAGATAATTCACCCCTCCACTTT,-,TRBJ1-6,TRBD1,TRBV10-2
CASSQYAADRETQYF,TGTGCCAGCAGCCAATATGCAGCGGATCGAGAGACCCAGTACTTC,-,TRBJ2-5,-,TRBV3-1/TRBV3-2
CASSAGTNTGELFF,TGTGCCAGCAGTGCGGGGACGAACACCGGGGAGCTGTTTTTT,-,TRBJ2-2,-,TRBV14
CATSALGASGVSTDTQYF,TGTGCCACCAGTGCCCTCGGGGCTAGCGGGGTGAGCACAGATACGCAGTATTTT,-,TRBJ2-3,TRBD2,TRBV24-1
CASSRRYLETQYF,TGTGCCAGCAGCCGCAGATATCTGGAGACCCAGTACTTC,few,TRBJ2-5,-,TRBV7-2
CASRPPGKTETQYF,TGTGCCAGCAGGCCCCCTGGGAAAACGGAGACCCAGTACTTC,-,TRBJ2-5,-,TRBV6-5
CASSLERYRGEGYTF,TGTGCCAGCAGCTTGGAGAGATACAGGGGGGAGGGCTACACCTTC,-,TRBJ1-2,TRBD1,TRBV5-5
CASSVGGGNSPLHF,TGTGCCAGCAGTGTGGGGGGCGGCAATTCACCCCTCCACTTT,-,TRBJ1-6,-,TRBV2
CASSPDTNRGAFF,TGTGCCAGCAGTCCTGACACGAACCGGGGAGCTTTCTTT,-,TRBJ1-1,-,TRBV2
CASSPRGPGNEKLFF,TGTGCCAGCAGTCCAAGGGGACCCGGGAATGAAAAACTGTTTTTT,-,TRBJ1-4,-,TRBV28
CASSPGRMGGYTF,TGTGCCAGCAGTCCGGGACGGATGGGAGGCTACACCTTC,-,TRBJ1-2,-,TRBV6-5
CASSHGLAGLAKNIQYF,TGTGCCAGCAGCCACGGACTAGCCGGATTAGCCAAAAACATTCAGTACTTC,-,TRBJ2-4,TRBD2,TRBV3-1/TRBV3-2
CASSPPTSQRETQYF,TGTGCCAGCTCACCGCCGACATCCCAGCGGGAGACCCAGTACTTC,-,TRBJ2-5,-,TRBV18
CASSLNPSTDTQYF,TGTGCCAGCAGCTTAAACCCATCCACAGATACGCAGTATTTT,-,TRBJ2-3,-,TRBV7-2
CASQQSINQPQHF,TGCGCCAGTCAACAGAGTATCAATCAGCCCCAGCATTTT,-,TRBJ1-5,-,TRBV10-1
CASSRQGGGSPLHF,TGTGCCAGCAGTAGACAGGGGGGAGGATCACCCCTCCACTTT,once,TRBJ1-6,TRBD1,TRBV6-4
CASSERGLRNTGELFF,TGTGCCAGCAGTGAAAGGGGACTCAGGAACACCGGGGAGCTGTTTTTT,-,TRBJ2-2,-,TRBV2
CASSSGTGDKAFF,TGCGCCAGCAGCTCCGGGACAGGGGATAAAGCTTTCTTT,-,TRBJ1-1,TRBD1,TRBV5-1
CASSLLDSQETQYF,TGCGCCAGCAGCTTGTTGGATTCTCAAGAGACCCAGTACTTC,few,TRBJ2-5,-,TRBV5-1
CASSPLGGITDTQYF,TGTGCCAGCTCACCACTAGGCGGAATCACAGATACGCAGTATTTT,-,TRBJ2-3,-,TRBV18
CATSRDRYGYTF,TGTGCCACCAGCAGAGACCGCTATGGCTACACCTTC,-,TRBJ1-2,-,TRBV15
CASSFTRGLQETQYF,TGCGCCAGCAGCTTTACGCGGGGACTACAAGAGACCCAGTACTTC,-,TRBJ2-5,TRBD2,TRBV5-1
CASSLQGGQPQHF,TGTGCCAGCAGTTTACAGGGGGGCCAGCCCCAGCATTTT,-,TRBJ1-5,TRBD1,TRBV12-3/TRBV12-4
CASSWSSTRGAFF,TGTGCCAGCAGTTGGAGCTCCACCAGAGGAGCTTTCTTT,once,TRBJ1-1,-,TRBV6-2/TRBV6-3
CASSEYSSISNQPQHF,TGTGCCAGCAGTGAATACAGTTCCATTAGCAATCAGCCCCAGCATTTT,-,TRBJ1-5,-,TRBV2
CASSPQTGGGNQPQHF,TGTGCCAGCAGCCCTCAAACAGGGGGGGGCAATCAGCCCCAGCATTTT,-,TRBJ1-5,TRBD1,TRBV7-2
CASSQEGGGYTQYF,TGCGCCAGCAGCCAAGAAGGAGGAGGTTATACGCAGTATTTT,-,TRBJ2-3,-,TRBV4-1
CASSYRLTANYGYTF,TGTGCCAGCAGTTACCGTCTTACGGCGAACTATGGCTACACCTTC,-,TRBJ1-2,-,TRBV6-6
CASSFYTGFSGNTIYF,TGTGCCAGCAGCTTTTACACAGGGTTCTCTGGAAACACCATATATTTT,-,TRBJ1-3,-,TRBV9
CASSLGPTGISGNTIYF,TGCGCCAGCAGCTTGGGCCCGACAGGGATCTCTGGAAACACCATATATTTT,-,TRBJ1-3,TRBD1,TRBV5-1
CSVEPVTQYF,TGCAGCGTTGAACCTGTGACCCAGTACTTC,few,TRBJ2-5,-,TRBV29-1
CASSQFDRGRGETQYF,TGCGCCAGCAGCCAGTTCGACAGGGGGCGAGGGGAGACCCAGTACTTC,-,TRBJ2-5,TRBD1,TRBV4-1
CASSDRVTTQYF,TGTGCCAGCAGTGATCGGGTCACGACGCAGTATTTT,-,TRBJ2-3,-,TRBV2